The source of this T cell receptor beta chain is a study of blood T cell repertoires in COVID-19. CDR3 length: 17 amino acids. Germline V gene data show CDR1 as SGHRS and CDR2 as YFSETQ. Unmatched junction bases numbered 12, after V lost 2 bases and J lost 5 bases. Profiling relied on immunoSEQ multiplex PCR, and the TCRdb table lists in-frame clones only, not all of them. The sample yields hundreds of thousands of clones, 88% seen once. The source is a woman aged 45 to 65 with active or convalescent COVID-19. This chain joins TRBV5-1 and TRBJ2-2; 7 nucleotides line up with TRBD2. The sequencing sample was made of peripheral blood. The CDR3 DNA follows: TGCGCCAGCAGCTTACCGGGACTAACGAAACCGACCGGGGAGCTGTTTTTT. This gives the protein CASSLPGLTKPTGELFF.